Shown below are 9 T cell receptor beta chains from a single sample sequenced in a study of T cells after yellow fever vaccination. From the 5' RACE reads, TCRdb called clonotypes with MiXCR, one entry per CDR3 protein. Here the sample spans over 300,000 distinct CDR3 sequences, 3.6% being singletons. The sample consisted of PBMCs, taken on the day of the yellow fever booster vaccination. All receptors come from a man aged 18 to 30 who received the YFV17D yellow fever vaccine.

This sequence joins TRBV19 and TRBJ2-4; 7 bases fit TRBD2. The germline gives CDR1 LNHDA, CDR2 SQIVND (reference sequence). V was clipped by 7 bases and J by 4 bases; unmatched bases: 7. CDR3 length: 14 residues. The CDR3: CASTPGGRKNIQYF. CDR3 bases: TGTGCCAGTACCCCCGGCGGGAGAAAAAACATTCAGTACTTC.

V gene TRBV12-3 or TRBV12-4 combines with J gene TRBJ1-1; no reliable D call. The CDR3 consists of 11 residues. Trimming removed 3 bases from V and 6 bases from J, with 5 bases in between. CDR3 bases: TGTGCCAGCAGTTTTAGGTCTGAAGCTTTCTTT. As protein: CASSFRSEAFF.

This clonotype was picked up many times. The genes are TRBV12-3 or TRBV12-4 and TRBJ2-3; tentatively, D is TRBD2 (7 bases). Deletions cut 4 bases from V and 4 bases from J, with 18 bases between. The length of the CDR3 is 16 residues. This chain's CDR3 is CASSWGGGAGADTQYF. In nucleotides, the CDR3 is TGTGCCAGCAGTTGGGGGGGCGGGGCAGGTGCAGATACGCAGTATTTT.

This clonotype was counted many times. The CDR3 coding sequence is TGTGCCAGCAGGACCGGGACGGCTTACAATGAGCAGTTCTTC. Encoded protein: CASRTGTAYNEQFF. V usage is TRBV12-3 or TRBV12-4 and J usage is TRBJ2-1; the D call may be TRBD1 or TRBD2 (5 bases each). Trimming stripped 6 bases from V and 4 bases from J, with 13 bases between. The CDR3 runs 14 residues.

This clonotype was recorded at least ten times. The J gene is TRBJ2-7, the V gene TRBV20-1; D remains unclear. Germline loops: CDR1 DFQATT, CDR2 SNEGSKA (reference sequence). This CDR3 region has 15 residues. Trimming left V 1 base short and J 4 bases short, with 17 bases between. The CDR3 region is CSARGPWQPLYEQYF. The CDR3 coding sequence is TGCAGTGCTAGAGGGCCGTGGCAGCCCCTTTACGAGCAGTACTTC.

At least ten counts were recorded for this clonotype. This sequence joins TRBV12-3 or TRBV12-4 and TRBJ1-4, with 8 nucleotides matching TRBD1. This CDR3 contains 14 residues. Germline trimming cut 6 bases from V and 5 bases from J; bases unmatched to any gene: 5. The CDR3, as DNA: TGTGCCAGCAGCCTCCGGGACAGGAATGAAAAACTGTTTTTT. Protein sequence: CASSLRDRNEKLFF.

Many counts were recorded for this clonotype. This chain joins TRBV10-3 and TRBJ2-5, with 8 nucleotides matching TRBD1. CDR3 length: 14 residues. V shed 2 bases, J shed 5 bases, and the junction held 4 bases outside the gene matches. Germline CDR1 ENHRY, CDR2 SYGVKD. The CDR3 DNA follows: TGTGCCATCAGTGAGGGACAGGGAACGGAGACCCAGTACTTC. Residues: CAISEGQGTETQYF.

This chain links TRBV6-4 with TRBJ1-2; 7 bases match TRBD1. The J segment lost 8 bases and the V segment lost 11 bases, leaving 14 bases of the junction unmatched. The CDR3 contains 13 residues. Germline V lookup: CDR1 MRHNA, CDR2 SNTAGT. Here the CDR3 DNA reads TGTGCCTGGGGGACAGCACAAGGGAGAGGCTACACCTTC. Protein sequence: CAWGTAQGRGYTF.

This clonotype occurred many times. J is TRBJ2-2 and V is TRBV29-1, with 7 bases matching TRBD1. The germline V gene has CDR1 SQVTM and CDR2 ANQGSEA. V lost 7 bases to trimming and J lost 0 bases; unmatched junction nucleotides: 5. The CDR3 is 14 residues long. CDR3 DNA sequence: TGCAGCGCATCGACAGGGCCGAACACCGGGGAGCTGTTTTTT. Its protein is CSASTGPNTGELFF.